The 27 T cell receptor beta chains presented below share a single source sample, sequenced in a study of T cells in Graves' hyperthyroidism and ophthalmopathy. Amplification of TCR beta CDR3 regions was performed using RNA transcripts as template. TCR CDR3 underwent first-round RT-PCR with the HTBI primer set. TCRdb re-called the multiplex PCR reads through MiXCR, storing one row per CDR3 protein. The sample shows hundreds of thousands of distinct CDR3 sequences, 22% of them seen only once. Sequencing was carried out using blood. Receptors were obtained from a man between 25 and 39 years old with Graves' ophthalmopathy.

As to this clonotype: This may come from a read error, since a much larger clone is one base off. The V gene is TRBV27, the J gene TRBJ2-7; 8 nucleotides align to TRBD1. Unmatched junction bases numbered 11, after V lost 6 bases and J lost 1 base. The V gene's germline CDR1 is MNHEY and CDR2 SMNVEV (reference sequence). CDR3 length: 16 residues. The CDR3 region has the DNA TGTGCCAGCAGCCCCGGGACAGGAAGACAGTCCTACGAGCAGTACTTC. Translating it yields CASSPGTGRQSYEQYF.

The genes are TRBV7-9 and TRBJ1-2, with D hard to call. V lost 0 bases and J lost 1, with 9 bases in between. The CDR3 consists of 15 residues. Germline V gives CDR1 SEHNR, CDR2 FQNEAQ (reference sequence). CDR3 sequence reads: CASSLAEASNYGYTF. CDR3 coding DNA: TGTGCCAGCAGCTTAGCGGAGGCTAGTAACTATGGCTACACCTTC. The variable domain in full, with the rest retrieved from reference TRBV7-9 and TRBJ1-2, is DTGVSQNPRHKITKRGQNVTFRCDPISEHNRLYWYRQTLGQGPEFLTYFQNEAQLEKSRLLSDRFSAERPKGSFSTLEIQRTEQGDSAMYLCASSLAEASNYGYTFGSGTRLTVV.

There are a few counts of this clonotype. The CDR3 DNA is TGTGCCAGCAGTACCGGGGACAGTACCAGCACAGATACGCAGTATTTT. It codes for CASSTGDSTSTDTQYF. The chain employs TRBV12-3 or TRBV12-4 and TRBJ2-3, with 7 bases aligning to TRBD1. The CDR3 has 16 amino acids. Germline trimming cut 5 bases from V and 0 bases from J; bases unmatched to any gene: 8.

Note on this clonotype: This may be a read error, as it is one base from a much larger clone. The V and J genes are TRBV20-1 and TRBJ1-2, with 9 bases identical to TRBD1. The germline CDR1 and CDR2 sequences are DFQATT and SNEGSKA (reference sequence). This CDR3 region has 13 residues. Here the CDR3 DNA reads TGCGGTGCTTTTCCACAGGGGGCGCTTGGCTACACCTTC. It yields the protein CGAFPQGALGYTF.

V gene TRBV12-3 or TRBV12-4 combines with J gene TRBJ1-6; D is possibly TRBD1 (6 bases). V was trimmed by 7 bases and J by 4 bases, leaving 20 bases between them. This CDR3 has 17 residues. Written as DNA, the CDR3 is TGTGCCAGCACCCGGGCTGGGGGGGCGGGGTATAATTCACCCCTCCACTTT. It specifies CASTRAGGAGYNSPLHF.

The CDR3 spells CASPDRSGYGYTF. CDR3 nucleotides: TGTGCCAGCCCGGACCGCTCGGGCTATGGCTACACCTTC. This rearrangement joins TRBV6-1 to TRBJ1-2; unclear D gene. V was shortened by 8 bases and J by 4 bases, with 14 bases between the two germline ends. CDR3 length: 13 amino acids. Germline-derived CDR1 and CDR2 are MNHNS and SASEGT.

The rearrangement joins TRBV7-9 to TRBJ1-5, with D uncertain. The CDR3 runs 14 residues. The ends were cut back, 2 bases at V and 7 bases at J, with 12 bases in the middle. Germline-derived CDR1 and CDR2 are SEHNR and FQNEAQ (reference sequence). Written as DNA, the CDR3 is TGTGCCAGCAGCTTATATGAGGAAGGCCAGCCCCAGCATTTT. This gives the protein CASSLYEEGQPQHF.

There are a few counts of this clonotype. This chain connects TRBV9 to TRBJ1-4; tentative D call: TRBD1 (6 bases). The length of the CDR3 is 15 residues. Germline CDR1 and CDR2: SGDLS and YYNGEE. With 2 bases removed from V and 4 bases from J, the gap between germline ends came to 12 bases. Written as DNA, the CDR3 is TGTGCCAGCAGCGTTTCCCCGGGACATAATGAAAAACTGTTTTTT. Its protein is CASSVSPGHNEKLFF. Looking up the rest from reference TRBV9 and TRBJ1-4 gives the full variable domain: DSGVTQTPKHLITATGQRVTLRCSPRSGDLSVYWYQQSLDQGLQFLIQYYNGEERAKGNILERFSAQQFPDLHSELNLSSLELGDSALYFCASSVSPGHNEKLFFGSGTQLSVL.

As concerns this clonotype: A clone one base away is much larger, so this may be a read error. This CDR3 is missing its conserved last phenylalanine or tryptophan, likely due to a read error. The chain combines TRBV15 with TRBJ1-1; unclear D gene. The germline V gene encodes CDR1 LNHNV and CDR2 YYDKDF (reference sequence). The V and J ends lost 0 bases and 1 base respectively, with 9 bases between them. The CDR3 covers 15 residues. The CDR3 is CATSRETAGNTEAFL. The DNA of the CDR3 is TGTGCCACCAGCAGAGAGACGGCGGGGAACACTGAAGCTTTCCTT.

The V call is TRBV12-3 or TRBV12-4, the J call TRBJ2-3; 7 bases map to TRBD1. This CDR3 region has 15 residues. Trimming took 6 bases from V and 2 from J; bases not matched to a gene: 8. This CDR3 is CASRPQGLPTDTQYF. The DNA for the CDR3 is TGTGCCAGCAGACCACAGGGGCTACCCACAGATACGCAGTATTTT.

The CDR3 reads CATSDIKQGTYNEQFF. The CDR3 DNA follows: TGTGCCACCAGTGATATCAAACAGGGAACCTACAATGAGCAGTTCTTC. The rearrangement joins TRBV24-1 to TRBJ2-1; maybe TRBD1 (6 bases). Looked up from germline, CDR1 is KGHDR and CDR2 is SFDVKD. V lost 3 bases and J 2 bases, leaving 13 bases between the germline ends. The CDR3 totals 16 residues.

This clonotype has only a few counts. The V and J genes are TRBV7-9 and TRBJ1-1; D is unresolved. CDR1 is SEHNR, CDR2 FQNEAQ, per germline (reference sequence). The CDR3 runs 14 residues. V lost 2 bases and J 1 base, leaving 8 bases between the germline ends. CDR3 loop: CASSLPWENTEAFF. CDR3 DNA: TGTGCCAGCAGCTTACCCTGGGAGAACACTGAAGCTTTCTTT. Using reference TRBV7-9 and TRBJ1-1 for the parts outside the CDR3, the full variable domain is DTGVSQNPRHKITKRGQNVTFRCDPISEHNRLYWYRQTLGQGPEFLTYFQNEAQLEKSRLLSDRFSAERPKGSFSTLEIQRTEQGDSAMYLCASSLPWENTEAFFGQGTRLTVV.

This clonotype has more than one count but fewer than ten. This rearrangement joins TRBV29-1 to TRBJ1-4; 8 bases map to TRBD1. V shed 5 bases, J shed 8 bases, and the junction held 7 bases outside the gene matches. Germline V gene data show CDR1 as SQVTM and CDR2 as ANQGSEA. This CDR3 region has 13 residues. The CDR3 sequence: CSVTTGGMEKLFF. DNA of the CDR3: TGCAGCGTTACAACAGGGGGAATGGAAAAACTGTTTTTT.

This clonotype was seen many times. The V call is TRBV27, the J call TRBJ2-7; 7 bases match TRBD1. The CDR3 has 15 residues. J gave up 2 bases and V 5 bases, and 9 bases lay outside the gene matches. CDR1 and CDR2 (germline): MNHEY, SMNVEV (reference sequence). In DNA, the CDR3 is TGTGCCAGCAGTCCAACCCCGACAGGGACCTACGAGCAGTACTTC. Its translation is CASSPTPTGTYEQYF.

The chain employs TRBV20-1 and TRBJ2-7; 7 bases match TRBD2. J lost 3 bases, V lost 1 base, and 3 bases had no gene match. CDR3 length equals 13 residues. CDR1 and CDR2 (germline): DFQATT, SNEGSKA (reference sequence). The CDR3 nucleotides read TGCAGTGCTAGAGTTGGGACTAACTACGAGCAGTACTTC. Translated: CSARVGTNYEQYF.

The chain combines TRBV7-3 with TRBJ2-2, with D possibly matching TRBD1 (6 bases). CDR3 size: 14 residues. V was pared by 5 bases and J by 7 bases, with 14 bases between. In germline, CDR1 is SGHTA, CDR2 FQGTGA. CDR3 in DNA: TGTGCCAGCAGCAGCAGACAGGTTGGCGGGGAGCTGTTTTTT. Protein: CASSSRQVGGELFF.

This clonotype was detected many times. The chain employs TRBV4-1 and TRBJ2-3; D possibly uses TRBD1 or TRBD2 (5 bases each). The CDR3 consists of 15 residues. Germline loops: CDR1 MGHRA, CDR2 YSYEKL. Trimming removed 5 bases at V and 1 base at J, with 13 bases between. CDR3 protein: CASSSGRVGTDTQYF. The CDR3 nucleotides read TGCGCCAGCAGCAGCGGCAGGGTGGGCACAGATACGCAGTATTTT.

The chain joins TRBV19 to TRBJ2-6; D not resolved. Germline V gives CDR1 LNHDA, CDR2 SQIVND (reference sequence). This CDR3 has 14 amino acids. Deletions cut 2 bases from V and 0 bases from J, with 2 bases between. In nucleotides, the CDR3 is TGTGCCAGTAGTATAAGCTCTGGGGCCAACGTCCTGACTTTC. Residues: CASSISSGANVLTF.

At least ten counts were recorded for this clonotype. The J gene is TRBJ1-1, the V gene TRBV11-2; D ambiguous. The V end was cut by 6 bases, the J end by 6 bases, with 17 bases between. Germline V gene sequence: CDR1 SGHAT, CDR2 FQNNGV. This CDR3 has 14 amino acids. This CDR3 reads CASRQTGGSPEAFF. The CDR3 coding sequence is TGTGCCAGCAGACAGACGGGAGGATCACCTGAAGCTTTCTTT.

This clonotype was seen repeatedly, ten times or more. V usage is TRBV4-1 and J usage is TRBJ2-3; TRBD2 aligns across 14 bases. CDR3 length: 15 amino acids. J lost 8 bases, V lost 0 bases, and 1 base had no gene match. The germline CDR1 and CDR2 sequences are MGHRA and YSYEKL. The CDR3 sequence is CASSQETSGRGTQYF. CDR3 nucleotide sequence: TGCGCCAGCAGCCAAGAGACTAGCGGGAGGGGTACGCAGTATTTT.

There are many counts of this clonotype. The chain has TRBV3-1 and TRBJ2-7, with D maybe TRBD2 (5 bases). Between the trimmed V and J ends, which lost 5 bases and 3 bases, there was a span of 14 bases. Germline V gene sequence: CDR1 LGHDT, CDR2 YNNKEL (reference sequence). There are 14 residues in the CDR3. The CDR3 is CASSGRSRDYEQYF. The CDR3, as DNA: TGTGCCAGCAGCGGACGTAGTCGGGACTACGAGCAGTACTTC.

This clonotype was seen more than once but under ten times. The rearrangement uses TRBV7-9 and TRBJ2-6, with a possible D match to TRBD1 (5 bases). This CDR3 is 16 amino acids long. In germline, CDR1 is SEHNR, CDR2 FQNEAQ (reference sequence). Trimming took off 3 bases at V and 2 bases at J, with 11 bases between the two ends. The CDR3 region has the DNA TGTGCCAGCAGCTTCCAAGGGGCGCCTGGGGCCAACGTCCTGACTTTC. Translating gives CASSFQGAPGANVLTF. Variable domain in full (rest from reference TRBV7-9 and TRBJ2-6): DTGVSQNPRHKITKRGQNVTFRCDPISEHNRLYWYRQTLGQGPEFLTYFQNEAQLEKSRLLSDRFSAERPKGSFSTLEIQRTEQGDSAMYLCASSFQGAPGANVLTFGAGSRLTVL.

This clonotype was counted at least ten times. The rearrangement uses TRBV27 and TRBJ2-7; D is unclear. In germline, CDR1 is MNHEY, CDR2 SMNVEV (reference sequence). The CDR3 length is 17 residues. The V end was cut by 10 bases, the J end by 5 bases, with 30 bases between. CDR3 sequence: CATNPPRYRVAHHEQYF. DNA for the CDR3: TGTGCCACTAACCCTCCTCGGTACCGAGTCGCCCACCACGAGCAGTACTTC.

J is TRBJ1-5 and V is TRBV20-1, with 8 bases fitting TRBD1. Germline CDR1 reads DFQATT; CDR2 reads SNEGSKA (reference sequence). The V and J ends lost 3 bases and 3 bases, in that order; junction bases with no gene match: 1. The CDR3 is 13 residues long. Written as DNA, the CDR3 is TGCAGTGCTAGGGGACAGGTCAATCAGCCCCAGCATTTT. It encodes CSARGQVNQPQHF.

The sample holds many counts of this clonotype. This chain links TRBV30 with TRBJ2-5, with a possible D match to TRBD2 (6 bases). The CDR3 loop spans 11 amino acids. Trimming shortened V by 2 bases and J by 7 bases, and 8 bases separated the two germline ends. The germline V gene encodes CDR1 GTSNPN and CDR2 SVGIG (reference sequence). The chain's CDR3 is CAWSPGGTQYF. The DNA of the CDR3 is TGTGCCTGGAGTCCCGGGGGGACCCAGTACTTC.

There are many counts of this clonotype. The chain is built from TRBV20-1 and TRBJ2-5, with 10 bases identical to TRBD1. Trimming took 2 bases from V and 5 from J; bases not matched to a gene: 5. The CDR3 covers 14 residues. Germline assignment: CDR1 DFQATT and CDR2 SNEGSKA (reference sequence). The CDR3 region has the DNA TGCAGTGCTAGACCGGGACAGGGGCTGGAGACCCAGTACTTC. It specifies CSARPGQGLETQYF.

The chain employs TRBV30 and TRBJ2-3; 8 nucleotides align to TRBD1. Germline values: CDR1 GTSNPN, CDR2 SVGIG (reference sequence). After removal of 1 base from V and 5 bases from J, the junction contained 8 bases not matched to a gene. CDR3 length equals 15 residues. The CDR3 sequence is CAWSGDRPAGDTQYF. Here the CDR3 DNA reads TGTGCCTGGAGTGGGGACAGGCCTGCCGGAGATACGCAGTATTTT.